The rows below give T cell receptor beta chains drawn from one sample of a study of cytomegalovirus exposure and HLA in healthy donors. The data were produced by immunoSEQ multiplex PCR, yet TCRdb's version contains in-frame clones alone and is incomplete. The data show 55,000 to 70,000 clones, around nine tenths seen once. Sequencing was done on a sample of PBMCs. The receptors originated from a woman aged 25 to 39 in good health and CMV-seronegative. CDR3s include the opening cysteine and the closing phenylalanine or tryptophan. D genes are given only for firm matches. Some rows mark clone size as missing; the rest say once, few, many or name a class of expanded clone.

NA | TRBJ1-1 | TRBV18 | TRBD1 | TGTGCCAGCTCACCAAGACAGGGGGCGGATGAAGCTTTCTTT | CASSPRQGADEAFF
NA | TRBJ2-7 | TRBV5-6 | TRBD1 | TGTGCCAGCAGCGTAAGGGGGCACGAGCAGTACTTC | CASSVRGHEQYF
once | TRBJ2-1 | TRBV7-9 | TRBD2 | TGTGCCAGCAGCCTATCACCGGGACTAGCGGCTATCAATGAGCAGTTCTTC | CASSLSPGLAAINEQFF
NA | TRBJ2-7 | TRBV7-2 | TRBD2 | TGTGCCAGCAGCGGGACTAGCGGGGCCTACGAGCAGTACTTC | CASSGTSGAYEQYF
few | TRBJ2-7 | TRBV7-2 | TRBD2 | TGTGCCAGCAGCAAAAACCGGGACTACTTCTACGAGCAGTACTTC | CASSKNRDYFYEQYF
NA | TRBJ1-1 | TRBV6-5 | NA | TGTGCCAGCAGAGACATGAACACTGAAGCTTTCTTT | CASRDMNTEAFF
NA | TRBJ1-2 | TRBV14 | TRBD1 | TGTGCCAGCAGCCAAGATCCTCCCGGGACAGGGGTTGGCTACACCTTC | CASSQDPPGTGVGYTF
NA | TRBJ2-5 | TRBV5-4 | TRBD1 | TGTGCCAGCAGCTCCGGGACAGAAGAGACCCAGTACTTC | CASSSGTEETQYF
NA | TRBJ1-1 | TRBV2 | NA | TGTGCCAGCAGTGGACAGTCGAACACTGAAGCTTTCTTT | CASSGQSNTEAFF
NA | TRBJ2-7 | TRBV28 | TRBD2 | TGTGCCAGCAGTTTCCCCCTCTCCCTAGCGGGGGGGTCCTACGAGCAGTACTTC | CASSFPLSLAGGSYEQYF
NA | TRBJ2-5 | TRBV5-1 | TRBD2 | TGCGCCAGCAGCTTGGCCGCGGGAGAATGGGTGGAGACCCAGTACTTC | CASSLAAGEWVETQYF
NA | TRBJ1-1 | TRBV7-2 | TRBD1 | TGTGCCAGCAGCTTAGGGCTACAGGGGCACACTGAAGCTTTCTTT | CASSLGLQGHTEAFF
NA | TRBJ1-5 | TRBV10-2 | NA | TGCGCCAGCTTACAGGGATACAATCAGCCCCAGCATTTT | CASLQGYNQPQHF
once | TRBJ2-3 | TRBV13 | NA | TGTGCCAGCAGTCTACCTGGCACAGATACGCAGTATTTT | CASSLPGTDTQYF
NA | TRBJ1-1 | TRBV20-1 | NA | TGCAGTGCTAGAAAATACAATGAAGCTTTCTTT | CSARKYNEAFF
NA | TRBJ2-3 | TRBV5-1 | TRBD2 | TGCGCCAGCGTGCTAGCGGGAGACGGTACGCAGTATTTT | CASVLAGDGTQYF
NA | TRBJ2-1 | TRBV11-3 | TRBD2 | TGTGCCAGCAGCTTTGGCGGGAGCTCCTACAATGAGCAGTTCTTC | CASSFGGSSYNEQFF
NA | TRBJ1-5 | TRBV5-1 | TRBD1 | TGCGCCAGCAGCTTGGTCCCCTCGACAGGGGGTAGCGATCAGCCCCAGCATTTT | CASSLVPSTGGSDQPQHF
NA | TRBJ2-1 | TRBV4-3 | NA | TGCGCCAGCAGCCTAAGCGAAAGATACAATGAGCAGTTCTTC | CASSLSERYNEQFF
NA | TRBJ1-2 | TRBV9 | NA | TGTGCCAGCAGCTCTCCTAGGGAGTATGGCTACACCTTC | CASSSPREYGYTF
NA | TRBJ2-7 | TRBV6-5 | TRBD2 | TGTGCCAGCAGCCCCGGACTAGCGGGCTTTGAGCAGTACTTC | CASSPGLAGFEQYF
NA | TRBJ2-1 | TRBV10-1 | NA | TGCGCCAGCAGTCCGGACAACTACAATGAGCAGTTCTTC | CASSPDNYNEQFF
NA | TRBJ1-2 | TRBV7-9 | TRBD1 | TGTGCCAGTGACAGGGATTATGGCTACACCTTC | CASDRDYGYTF
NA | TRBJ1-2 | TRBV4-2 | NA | TGTGCCAGCAGCCAAGGGCTCTGGACAGAGACCTATGGCTACACCTTC | CASSQGLWTETYGYTF
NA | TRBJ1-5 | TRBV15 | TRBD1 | TGTGCCACCAGCAGAACTAGACAGGGGGATCAGCCCCAGCATTTT | CATSRTRQGDQPQHF
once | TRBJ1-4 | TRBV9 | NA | TGTGCCAGCAGCTACGGGGGGGAAAAACTGTTTTTT | CASSYGGEKLFF
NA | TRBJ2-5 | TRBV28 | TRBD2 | TGTGCCAGCAGTTTATCCTTAGCGGGAGCGGAGACCCAGTACTTC | CASSLSLAGAETQYF
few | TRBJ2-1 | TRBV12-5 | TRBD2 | TGTGCTAGTGGCTTCTCTAGCGGGAGGGCCCACAATGAGCAGTTCTTC | CASGFSSGRAHNEQFF
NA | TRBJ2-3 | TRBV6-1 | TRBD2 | TGTGCCAGCAGTGTGGGGGGGGGTAGCACAGATACGCAGTATTTT | CASSVGGGSTDTQYF
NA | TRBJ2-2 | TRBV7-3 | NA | TGTGCCAGCAGCTTGACGGGAAACACCGGGGAGCTGTTTTTT | CASSLTGNTGELFF
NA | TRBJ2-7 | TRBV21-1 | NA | TGTGCCAGCAGCAAAGTGGCGGACAGGGAGGACGAGCAGTACTTC | CASSKVADREDEQYF
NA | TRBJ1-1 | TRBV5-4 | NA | TGTGCCAGCAGCGCCAGTAAGACAGCCCCGGTCACTGAAGCTTTCTTT | CASSASKTAPVTEAFF
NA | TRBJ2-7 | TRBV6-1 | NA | TGTGCCAGCAGTGGGGGAAAGGGGTCCCTCTACGAGCAGTACTTC | CASSGGKGSLYEQYF
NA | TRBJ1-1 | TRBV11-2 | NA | TGTGCCAGCAGCCTAGCGGGGGGGAACACTGAAGCTTTCTTT | CASSLAGGNTEAFF
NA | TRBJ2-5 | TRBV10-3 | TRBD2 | TGTGCCATCAGCCGGACTAGCGGGTTAGCTCAAGAGACCCAGTACTTC | CAISRTSGLAQETQYF
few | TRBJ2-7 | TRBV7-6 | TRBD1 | TGTGCCAGCAGCCCAAAGCCGGGACAGGGCTACGAGCAGTACTTC | CASSPKPGQGYEQYF